Below, 2 T cell receptor beta chains from the same sample are listed, as sequenced in a study of T-cell reconstitution after alpha-beta-depleted transplantation in children. Library preparation (for TCRbeta) was performed with unique molecular identifiers. TCRdb processed the PCR reads anew with MiXCR; each CDR3 protein has one entry. The data contain 260,000 or so distinct CDR3 sequences, about 12% of them singletons. Sequencing was performed on PBMCs from the stem cell graft donor, taken from the stem cell graft. The receptors stem from a human donor who donated a stem cell graft to a child with acute lymphoblastic leukemia.

This clonotype was observed at least ten times. The rearrangement joins TRBV20-1 to TRBJ1-6; 8 nucleotides align to TRBD1. Germline CDR1 DFQATT, CDR2 SNEGSKA (reference sequence). This CDR3 has 19 residues. J lost 1 base, V lost 0 bases, and 11 bases had no gene match. CDR3: CSARDQVTGGISYNSPLHF. The CDR3 DNA reads as TGCAGTGCTAGAGATCAGGTTACAGGGGGAATATCCTATAATTCACCCCTCCACTTT.

This clonotype was recorded many times. The chain couples TRBV27 to TRBJ1-1; D is unclear. Germline V gene data show CDR1 as MNHEY and CDR2 as SMNVEV (reference sequence). This CDR3 is 13 amino acids long. The ends were cut back, 11 bases at V and 0 bases at J, with 13 bases in the middle. The CDR3 spells CACRGNLNTEAFF. CDR3 DNA: TGTGCCTGCCGGGGAAACTTGAACACTGAAGCTTTCTTT.